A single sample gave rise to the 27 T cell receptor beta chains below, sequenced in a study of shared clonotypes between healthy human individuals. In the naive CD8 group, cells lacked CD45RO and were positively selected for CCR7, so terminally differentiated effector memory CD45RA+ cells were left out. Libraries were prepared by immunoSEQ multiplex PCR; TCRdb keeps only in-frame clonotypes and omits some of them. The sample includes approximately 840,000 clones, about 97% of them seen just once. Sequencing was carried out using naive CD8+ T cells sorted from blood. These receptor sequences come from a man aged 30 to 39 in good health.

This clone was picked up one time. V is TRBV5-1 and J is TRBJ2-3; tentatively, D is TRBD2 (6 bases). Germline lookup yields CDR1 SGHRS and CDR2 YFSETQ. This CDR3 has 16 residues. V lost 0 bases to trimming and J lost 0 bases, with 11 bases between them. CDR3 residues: CASSLVLAISTDTQYF. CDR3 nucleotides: TGCGCCAGCAGCTTGGTGCTAGCGATTAGCACAGATACGCAGTATTTT.

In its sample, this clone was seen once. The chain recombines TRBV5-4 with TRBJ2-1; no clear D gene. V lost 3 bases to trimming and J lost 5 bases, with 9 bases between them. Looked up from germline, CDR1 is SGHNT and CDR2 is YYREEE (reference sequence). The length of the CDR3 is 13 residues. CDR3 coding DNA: TGTGCCAGCAGCTCCCCGCCAGACAATGAGCAGTTCTTC. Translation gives CASSSPPDNEQFF.

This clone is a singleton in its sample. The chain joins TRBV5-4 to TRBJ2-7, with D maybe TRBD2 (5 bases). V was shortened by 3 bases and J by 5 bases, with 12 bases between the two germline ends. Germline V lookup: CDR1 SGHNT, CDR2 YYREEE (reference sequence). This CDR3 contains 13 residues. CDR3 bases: TGTGCCAGCAGCTATGACGCCGGGGACGAGCAGTACTTC. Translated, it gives CASSYDAGDEQYF.

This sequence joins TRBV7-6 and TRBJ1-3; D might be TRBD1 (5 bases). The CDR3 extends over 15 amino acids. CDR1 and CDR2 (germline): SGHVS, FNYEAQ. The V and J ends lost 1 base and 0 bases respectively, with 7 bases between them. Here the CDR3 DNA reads TGTGCCAGCAGCTTAGACAGGTCCTCTGGAAACACCATATATTTT. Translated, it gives CASSLDRSSGNTIYF. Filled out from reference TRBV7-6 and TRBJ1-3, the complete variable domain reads GAGVSQSPRYKVTKRGQDVALRCDPISGHVSLYWYRQALGQGPEFLTYFNYEAQQDKSGLPNDRFSAERPEGSISTLTIQRTEQRDSAMYRCASSLDRSSGNTIYFGEGSWLTVV.

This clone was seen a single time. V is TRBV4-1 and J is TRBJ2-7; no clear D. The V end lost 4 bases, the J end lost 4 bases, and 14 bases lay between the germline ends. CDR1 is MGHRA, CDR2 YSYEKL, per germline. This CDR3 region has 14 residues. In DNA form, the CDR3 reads TGCGCCAGCAGCCCCCCGAGCCCTCCGTACGAGCAGTACTTC. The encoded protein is CASSPPSPPYEQYF.

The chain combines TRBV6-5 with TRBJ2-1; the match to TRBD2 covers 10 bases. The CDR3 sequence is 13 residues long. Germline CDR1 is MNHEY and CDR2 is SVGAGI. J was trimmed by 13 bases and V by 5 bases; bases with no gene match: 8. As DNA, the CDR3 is TGTGCCAGCAGTGGGCTAGCGGGAGCTCATCAGTTCTTC. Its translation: CASSGLAGAHQFF.

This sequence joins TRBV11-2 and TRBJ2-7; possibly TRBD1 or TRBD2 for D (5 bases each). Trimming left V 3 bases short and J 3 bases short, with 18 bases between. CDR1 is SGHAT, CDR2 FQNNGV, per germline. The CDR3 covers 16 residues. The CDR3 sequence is CASSLAGHSVNYEQYF. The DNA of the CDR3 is TGTGCCAGCAGCTTGGCAGGACATAGCGTAAACTACGAGCAGTACTTC.

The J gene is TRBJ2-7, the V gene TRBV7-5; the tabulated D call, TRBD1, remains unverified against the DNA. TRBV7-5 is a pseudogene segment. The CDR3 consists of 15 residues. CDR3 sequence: CVRSTFRDRDNEQYF. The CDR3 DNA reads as TGTGTCAGAAGCACCTTCCGGGACAGGGACAACGAGCAGTACTTC.

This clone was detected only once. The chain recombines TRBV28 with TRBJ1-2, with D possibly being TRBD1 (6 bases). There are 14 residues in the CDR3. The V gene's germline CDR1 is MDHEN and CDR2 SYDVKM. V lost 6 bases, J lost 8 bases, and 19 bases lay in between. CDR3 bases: TGTGCCAGCAGCCTGGACAGCCCTCTTTTGGGCTACACCTTC. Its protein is CASSLDSPLLGYTF.

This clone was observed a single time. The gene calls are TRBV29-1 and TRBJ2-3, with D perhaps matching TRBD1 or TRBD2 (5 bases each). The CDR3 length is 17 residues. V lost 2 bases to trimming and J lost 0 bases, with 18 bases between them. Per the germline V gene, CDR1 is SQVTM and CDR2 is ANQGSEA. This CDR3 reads CSVESQGRESSTDTQYF. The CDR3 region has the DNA TGCAGCGTTGAATCGCAGGGTCGGGAATCTAGCACAGATACGCAGTATTTT.

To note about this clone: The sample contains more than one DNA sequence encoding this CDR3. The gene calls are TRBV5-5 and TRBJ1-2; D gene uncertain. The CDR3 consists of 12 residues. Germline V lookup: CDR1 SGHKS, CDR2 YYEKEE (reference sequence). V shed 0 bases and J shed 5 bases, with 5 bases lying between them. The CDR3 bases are TGTGCCAGCAGCTTGGCGGGGTATGGCTACACCTTC. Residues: CASSLAGYGYTF. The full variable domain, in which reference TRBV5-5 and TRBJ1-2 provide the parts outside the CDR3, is DAGVTQSPTHLIKTRGQQVTLRCSPISGHKSVSWYQQVLGQGPQFIFQYYEKEERGRGNFPDRFSARQFPNYSSELNVNALLLGDSALYLCASSLAGYGYTFGSGTRLTVV.

CDR3 residues: CASSFQGASGEQYF. The DNA of the CDR3 is TGTGCCAGCAGCTTCCAGGGGGCGTCGGGTGAGCAGTACTTC. The chain is built from TRBV5-4 and TRBJ2-7; 8 bases are shared with TRBD1. The V gene end was trimmed by 2 bases and the J gene end by 7 bases; junction bases not matched to a gene: 8. Germline-derived CDR1 and CDR2 are SGHNT and YYREEE (reference sequence). This CDR3 has 14 residues.

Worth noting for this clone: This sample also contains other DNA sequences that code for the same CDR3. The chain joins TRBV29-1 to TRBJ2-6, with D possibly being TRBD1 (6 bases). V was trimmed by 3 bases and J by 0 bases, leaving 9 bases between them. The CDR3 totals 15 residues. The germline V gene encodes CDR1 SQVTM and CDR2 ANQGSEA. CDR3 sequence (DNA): TGCAGCGTTGAGGACAGTCTCTCTGGGGCCAACGTCCTGACTTTC. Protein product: CSVEDSLSGANVLTF.

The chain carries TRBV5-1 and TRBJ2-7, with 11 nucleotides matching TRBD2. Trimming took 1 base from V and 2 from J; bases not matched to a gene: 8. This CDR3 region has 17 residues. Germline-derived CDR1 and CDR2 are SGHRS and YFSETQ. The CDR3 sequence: CASSLRPRLAGTYEQYF. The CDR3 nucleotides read TGCGCCAGCAGCTTGCGCCCTAGACTAGCGGGGACCTACGAGCAGTACTTC.

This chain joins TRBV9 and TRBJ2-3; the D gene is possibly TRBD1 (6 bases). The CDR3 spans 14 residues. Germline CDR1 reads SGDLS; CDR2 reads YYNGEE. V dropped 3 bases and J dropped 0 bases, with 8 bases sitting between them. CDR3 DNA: TGTGCCAGCAGCGGGACAGCTAGCACAGATACGCAGTATTTT. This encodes CASSGTASTDTQYF.

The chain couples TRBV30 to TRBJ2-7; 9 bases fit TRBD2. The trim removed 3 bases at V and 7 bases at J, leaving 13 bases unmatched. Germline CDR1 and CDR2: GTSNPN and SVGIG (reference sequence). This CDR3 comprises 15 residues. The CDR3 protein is CAWRGVAGGPEEQYF. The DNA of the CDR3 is TGTGCCTGGAGAGGGGTGGCGGGAGGGCCGGAAGAGCAGTACTTC. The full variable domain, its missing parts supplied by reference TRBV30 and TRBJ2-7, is SQTIHQWPATLVQPVGSPLSLECTVEGTSNPNLYWYRQAAGRGLQLLFYSVGIGQISSEVPQNLSASRPQDRQFILSSKKLLLSDSGFYLCAWRGVAGGPEEQYFGPGTRLTVT.

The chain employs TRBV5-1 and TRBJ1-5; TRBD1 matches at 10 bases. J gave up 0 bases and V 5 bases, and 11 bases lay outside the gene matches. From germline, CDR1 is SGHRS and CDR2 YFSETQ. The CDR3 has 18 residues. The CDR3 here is CASSPGTGESYSNQPQHF. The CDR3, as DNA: TGCGCCAGCAGTCCCGGGACAGGGGAGAGTTATAGCAATCAGCCCCAGCATTTT.

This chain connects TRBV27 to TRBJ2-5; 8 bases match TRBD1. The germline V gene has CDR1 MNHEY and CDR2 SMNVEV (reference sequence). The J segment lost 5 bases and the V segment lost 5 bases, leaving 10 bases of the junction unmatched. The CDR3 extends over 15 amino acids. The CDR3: CASSLRGRDWETQYF. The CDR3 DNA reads TGTGCCAGCAGTCTCAGGGGGCGCGATTGGGAGACCCAGTACTTC.

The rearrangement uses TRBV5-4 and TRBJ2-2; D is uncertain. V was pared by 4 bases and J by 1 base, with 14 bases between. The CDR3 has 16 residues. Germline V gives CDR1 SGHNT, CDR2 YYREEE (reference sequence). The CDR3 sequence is CASSPLGTMNTGELFF. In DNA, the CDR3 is TGTGCCAGCAGCCCCCTGGGTACGATGAACACCGGGGAGCTGTTTTTT.

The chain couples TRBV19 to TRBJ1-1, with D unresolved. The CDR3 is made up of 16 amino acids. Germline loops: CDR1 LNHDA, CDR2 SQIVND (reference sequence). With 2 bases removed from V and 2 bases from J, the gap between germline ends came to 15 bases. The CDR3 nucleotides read TGTGCCAGTAGTATACCCCGGGGAGGAGGAAACACTGAAGCTTTCTTT. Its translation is CASSIPRGGGNTEAFF.

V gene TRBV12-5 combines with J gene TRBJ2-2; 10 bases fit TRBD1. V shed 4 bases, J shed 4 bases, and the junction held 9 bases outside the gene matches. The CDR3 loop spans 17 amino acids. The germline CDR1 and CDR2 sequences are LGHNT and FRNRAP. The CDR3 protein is CASGSTATGGVTGELFF. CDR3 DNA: TGTGCTAGTGGTTCCACCGCGACAGGGGGCGTCACCGGGGAGCTGTTTTTT.

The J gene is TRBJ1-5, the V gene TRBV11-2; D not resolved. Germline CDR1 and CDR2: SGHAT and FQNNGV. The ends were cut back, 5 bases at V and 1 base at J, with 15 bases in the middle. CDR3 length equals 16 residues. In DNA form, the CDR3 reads TGTGCCAGCAGCCAAATGGGATCCGGAAGCAATCAGCCCCAGCATTTT. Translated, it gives CASSQMGSGSNQPQHF.

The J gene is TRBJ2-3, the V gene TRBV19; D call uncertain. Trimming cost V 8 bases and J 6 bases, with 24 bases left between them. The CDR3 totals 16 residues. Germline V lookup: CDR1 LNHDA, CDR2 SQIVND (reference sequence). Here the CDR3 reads CASAPRGRLSSDTQYF. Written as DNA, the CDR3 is TGTGCCAGTGCGCCTCGAGGAAGGTTGAGCTCTGATACGCAGTATTTT.

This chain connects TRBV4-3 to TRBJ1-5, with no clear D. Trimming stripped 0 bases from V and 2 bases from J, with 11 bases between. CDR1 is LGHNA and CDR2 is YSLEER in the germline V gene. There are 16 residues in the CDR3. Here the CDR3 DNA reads TGCGCCAGCAGCCAAGAGCGGCTGGGAGGCAATCAGCCCCAGCATTTT. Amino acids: CASSQERLGGNQPQHF.

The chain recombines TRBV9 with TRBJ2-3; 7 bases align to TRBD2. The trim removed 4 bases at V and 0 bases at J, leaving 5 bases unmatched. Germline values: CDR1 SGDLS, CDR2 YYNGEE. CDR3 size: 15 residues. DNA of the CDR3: TGTGCCAGCAGCTATAGCGGGTCTAGCACAGATACGCAGTATTTT. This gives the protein CASSYSGSSTDTQYF.

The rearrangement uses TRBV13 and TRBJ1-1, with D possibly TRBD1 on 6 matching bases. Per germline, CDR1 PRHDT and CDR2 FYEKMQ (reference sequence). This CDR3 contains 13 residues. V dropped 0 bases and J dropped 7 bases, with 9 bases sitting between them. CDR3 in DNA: TGTGCCAGCAGCTTAGGGGACAGCAGTGAAGCTTTCTTT. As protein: CASSLGDSSEAFF.

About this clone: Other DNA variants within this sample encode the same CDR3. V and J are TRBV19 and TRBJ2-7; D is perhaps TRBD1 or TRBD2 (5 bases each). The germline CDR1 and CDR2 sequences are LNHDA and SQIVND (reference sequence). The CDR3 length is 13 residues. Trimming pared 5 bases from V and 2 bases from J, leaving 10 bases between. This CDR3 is CASSSQGAYEQYF. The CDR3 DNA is TGTGCCAGTAGTTCTCAGGGAGCCTACGAGCAGTACTTC. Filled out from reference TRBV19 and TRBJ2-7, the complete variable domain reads DGGITQSPKYLFRKEGQNVTLSCEQNLNHDAMYWYRQDPGQGLRLIYYSQIVNDFQKGDIAEGYSVSREKKESFPLTVTSAQKNPTAFYLCASSSQGAYEQYFGPGTRLTVT.